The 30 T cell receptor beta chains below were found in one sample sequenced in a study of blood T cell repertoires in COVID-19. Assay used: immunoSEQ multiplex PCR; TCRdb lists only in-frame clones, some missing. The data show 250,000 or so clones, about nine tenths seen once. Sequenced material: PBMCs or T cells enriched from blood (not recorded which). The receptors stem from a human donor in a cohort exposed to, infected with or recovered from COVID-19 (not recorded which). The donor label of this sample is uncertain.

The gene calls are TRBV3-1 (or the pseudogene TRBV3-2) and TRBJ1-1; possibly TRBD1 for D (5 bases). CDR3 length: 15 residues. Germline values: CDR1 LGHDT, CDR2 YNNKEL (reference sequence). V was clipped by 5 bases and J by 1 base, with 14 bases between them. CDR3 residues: CASSLTGWENTEAFF. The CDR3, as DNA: TGTGCCAGCAGCTTAACAGGTTGGGAGAACACTGAAGCTTTCTTT.

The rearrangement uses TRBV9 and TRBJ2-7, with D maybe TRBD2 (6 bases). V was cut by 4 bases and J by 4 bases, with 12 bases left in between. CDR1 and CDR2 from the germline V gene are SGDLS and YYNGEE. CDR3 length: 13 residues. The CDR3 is CASSSTEGYEQYF. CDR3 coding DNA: TGTGCCAGCAGCTCGACGGAGGGGTACGAGCAGTACTTC.

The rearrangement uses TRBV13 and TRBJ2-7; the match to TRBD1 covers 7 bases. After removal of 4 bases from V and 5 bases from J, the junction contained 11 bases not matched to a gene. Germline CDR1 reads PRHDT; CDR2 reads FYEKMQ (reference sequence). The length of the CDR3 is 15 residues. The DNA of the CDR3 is TGTGCCAGCAGCTATCGCCTTAGGGACAGACACGAGCAGTACTTC. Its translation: CASSYRLRDRHEQYF.

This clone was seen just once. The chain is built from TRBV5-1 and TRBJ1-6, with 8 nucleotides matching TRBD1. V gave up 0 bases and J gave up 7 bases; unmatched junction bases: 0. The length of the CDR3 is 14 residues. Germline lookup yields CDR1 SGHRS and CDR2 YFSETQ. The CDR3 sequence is CASSLGDRNSPLHF. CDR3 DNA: TGCGCCAGCAGCTTGGGGGACAGGAATTCACCCCTCCACTTT.

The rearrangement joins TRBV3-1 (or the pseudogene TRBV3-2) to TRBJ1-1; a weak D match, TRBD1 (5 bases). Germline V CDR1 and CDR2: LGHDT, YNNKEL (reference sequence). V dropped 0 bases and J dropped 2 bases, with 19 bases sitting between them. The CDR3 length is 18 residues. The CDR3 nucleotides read TGTGCCAGCAGCCAAGATTCCCCGGCAGGGTTACTCAACACTGAAGCTTTCTTT. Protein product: CASSQDSPAGLLNTEAFF.

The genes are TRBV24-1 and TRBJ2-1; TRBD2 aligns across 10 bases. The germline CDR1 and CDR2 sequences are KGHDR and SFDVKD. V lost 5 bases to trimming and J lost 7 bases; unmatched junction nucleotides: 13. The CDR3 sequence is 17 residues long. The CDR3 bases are TGTGCCACCAGTGCGCCTAGCGGGGGTTGGAGGGTGAATGAGCAGTTCTTC. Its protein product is CATSAPSGGWRVNEQFF.

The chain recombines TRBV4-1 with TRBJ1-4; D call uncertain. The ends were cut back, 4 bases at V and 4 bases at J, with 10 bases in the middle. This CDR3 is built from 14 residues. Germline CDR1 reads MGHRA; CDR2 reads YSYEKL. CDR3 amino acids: CASSRLASNEKLFF. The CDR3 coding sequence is TGCGCCAGCAGCCGTTTGGCCAGTAATGAAAAACTGTTTTTT.

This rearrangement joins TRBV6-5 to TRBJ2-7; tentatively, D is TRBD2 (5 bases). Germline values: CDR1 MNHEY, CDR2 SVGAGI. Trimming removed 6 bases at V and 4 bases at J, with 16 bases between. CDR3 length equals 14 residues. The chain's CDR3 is CASSTLGGEYEQYF. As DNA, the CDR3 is TGTGCCAGCAGCACCCTTGGTGGGGAGTACGAGCAGTACTTC.

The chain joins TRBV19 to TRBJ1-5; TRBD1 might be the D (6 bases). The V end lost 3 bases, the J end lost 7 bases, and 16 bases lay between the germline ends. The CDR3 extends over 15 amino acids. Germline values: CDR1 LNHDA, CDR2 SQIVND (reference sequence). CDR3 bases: TGTGCCAGTAGTATCGCTCGGGACAATTGGCAGCCCCAGCATTTT. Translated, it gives CASSIARDNWQPQHF.

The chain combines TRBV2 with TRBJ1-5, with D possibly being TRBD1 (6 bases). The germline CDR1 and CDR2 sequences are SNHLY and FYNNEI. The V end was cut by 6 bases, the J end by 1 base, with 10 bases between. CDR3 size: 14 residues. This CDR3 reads CASRLGTSNQPQHF. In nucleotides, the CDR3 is TGTGCCAGCAGACTCGGGACAAGCAATCAGCCCCAGCATTTT.

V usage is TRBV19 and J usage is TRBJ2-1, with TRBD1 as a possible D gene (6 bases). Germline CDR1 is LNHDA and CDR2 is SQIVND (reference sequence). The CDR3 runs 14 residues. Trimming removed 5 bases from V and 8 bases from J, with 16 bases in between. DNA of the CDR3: TGTGCCAGTAGTCCTCAGGGGCTGCGGGATGAGCAGTTCTTC. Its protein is CASSPQGLRDEQFF.

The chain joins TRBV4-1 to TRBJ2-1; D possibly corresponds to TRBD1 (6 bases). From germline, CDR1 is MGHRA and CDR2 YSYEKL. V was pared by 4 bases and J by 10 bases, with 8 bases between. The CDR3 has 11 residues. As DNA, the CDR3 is TGCGCCAGCAGCCCCGGGACAGAGCAGTTCTTC. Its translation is CASSPGTEQFF.

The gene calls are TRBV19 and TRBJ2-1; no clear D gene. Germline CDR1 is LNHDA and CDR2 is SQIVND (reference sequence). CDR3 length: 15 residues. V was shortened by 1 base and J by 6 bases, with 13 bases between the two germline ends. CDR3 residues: CASSIGATPLNEQFF. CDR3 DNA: TGTGCCAGTAGTATAGGGGCGACCCCCCTCAATGAGCAGTTCTTC.

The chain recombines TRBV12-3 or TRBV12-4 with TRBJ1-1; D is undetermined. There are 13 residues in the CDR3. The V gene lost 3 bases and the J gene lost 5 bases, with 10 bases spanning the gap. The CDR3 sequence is CASSFGVGTEAFF. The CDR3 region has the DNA TGTGCCAGCAGTTTCGGGGTAGGAACTGAAGCTTTCTTT.

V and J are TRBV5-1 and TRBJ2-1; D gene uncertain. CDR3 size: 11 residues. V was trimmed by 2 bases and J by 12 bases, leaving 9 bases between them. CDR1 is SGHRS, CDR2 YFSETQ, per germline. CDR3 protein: CASSFGPGQFF. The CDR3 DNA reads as TGCGCCAGCAGCTTCGGTCCTGGGCAGTTCTTC. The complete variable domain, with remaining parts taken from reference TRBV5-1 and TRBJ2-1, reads KAGVTQTPRYLIKTRGQQVTLSCSPISGHRSVSWYQQTPGQGLQFLFEYFSETQRNKGNFPGRFSGRQFSNSRSEMNVSTLELGDSALYLCASSFGPGQFFGPGTRLTVL.

CDR3 nucleotide sequence: TGTGCCAGCAGCCTGAACGAGGGCGGCTACACCTTC. Protein sequence: CASSLNEGGYTF. The J gene is TRBJ1-2, the V gene TRBV5-6; D is unresolved. CDR3 length equals 12 residues. Trimming cost V 4 bases and J 8 bases, with 12 bases left between them. Germline values: CDR1 SGHDT, CDR2 YYEEEE.

The CDR3 bases are TGTGCCAGCAGTTTTGTGGCAGGGGGCCTTAACTATGGCTACACCTTC. It translates to CASSFVAGGLNYGYTF. The J gene is TRBJ1-2, the V gene TRBV27, with 8 bases matching TRBD1. V trimming: 3 bases; J trimming: 1 base; junction bases outside the gene matches: 7. Germline V gene sequence: CDR1 MNHEY, CDR2 SMNVEV (reference sequence). CDR3 length: 16 amino acids.

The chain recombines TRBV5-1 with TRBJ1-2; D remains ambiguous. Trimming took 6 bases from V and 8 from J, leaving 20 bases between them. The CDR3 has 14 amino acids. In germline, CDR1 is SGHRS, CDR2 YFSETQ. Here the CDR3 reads CASTSTSASGGYTF. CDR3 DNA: TGCGCCAGCACCTCCACAAGTGCCAGCGGAGGCTACACCTTC.

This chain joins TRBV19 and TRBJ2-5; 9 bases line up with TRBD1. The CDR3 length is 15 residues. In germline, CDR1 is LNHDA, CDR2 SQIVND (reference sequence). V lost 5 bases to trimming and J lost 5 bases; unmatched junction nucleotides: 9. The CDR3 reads CASSFPGTGLETQYF. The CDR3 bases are TGTGCCAGTAGTTTCCCCGGGACAGGGCTGGAGACCCAGTACTTC.

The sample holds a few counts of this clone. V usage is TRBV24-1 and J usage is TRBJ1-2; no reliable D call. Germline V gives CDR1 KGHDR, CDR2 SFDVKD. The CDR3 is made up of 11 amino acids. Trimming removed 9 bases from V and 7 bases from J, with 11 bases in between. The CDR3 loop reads CATRGDIGYTF. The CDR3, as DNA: TGTGCCACCCGGGGAGACATTGGCTACACCTTC.

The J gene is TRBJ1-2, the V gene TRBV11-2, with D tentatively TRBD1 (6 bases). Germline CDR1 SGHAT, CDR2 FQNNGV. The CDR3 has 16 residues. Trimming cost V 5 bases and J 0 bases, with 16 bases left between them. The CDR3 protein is CASSQGRGRANYGYTF. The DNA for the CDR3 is TGTGCCAGCAGCCAGGGGCGAGGGAGAGCTAACTATGGCTACACCTTC.

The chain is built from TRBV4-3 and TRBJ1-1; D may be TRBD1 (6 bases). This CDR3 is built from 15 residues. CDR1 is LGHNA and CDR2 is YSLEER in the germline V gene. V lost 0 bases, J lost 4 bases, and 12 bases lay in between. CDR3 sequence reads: CASSQDPGGFTEAFF. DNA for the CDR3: TGCGCCAGCAGCCAAGATCCGGGGGGCTTCACTGAAGCTTTCTTT.

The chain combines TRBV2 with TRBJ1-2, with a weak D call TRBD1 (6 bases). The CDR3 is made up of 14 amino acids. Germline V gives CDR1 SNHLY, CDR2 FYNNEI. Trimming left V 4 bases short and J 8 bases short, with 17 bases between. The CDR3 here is CASSGGAGAGGYTF. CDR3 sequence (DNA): TGTGCCAGCAGTGGTGGGGCAGGGGCTGGAGGCTACACCTTC.

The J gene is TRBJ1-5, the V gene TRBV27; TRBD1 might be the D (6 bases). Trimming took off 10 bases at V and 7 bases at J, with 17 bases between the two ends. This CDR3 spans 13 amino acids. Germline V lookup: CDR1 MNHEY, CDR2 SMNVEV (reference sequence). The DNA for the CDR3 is TGTGCCATCGGGTCAGGGGCCACCCAGCCCCAGCATTTT. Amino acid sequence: CAIGSGATQPQHF.

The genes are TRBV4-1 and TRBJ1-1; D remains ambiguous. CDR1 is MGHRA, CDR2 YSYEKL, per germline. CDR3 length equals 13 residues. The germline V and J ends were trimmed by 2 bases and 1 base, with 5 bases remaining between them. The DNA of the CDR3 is TGCGCCAGCAGCCAAAGACAGAACACTGAAGCTTTCTTT. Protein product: CASSQRQNTEAFF.

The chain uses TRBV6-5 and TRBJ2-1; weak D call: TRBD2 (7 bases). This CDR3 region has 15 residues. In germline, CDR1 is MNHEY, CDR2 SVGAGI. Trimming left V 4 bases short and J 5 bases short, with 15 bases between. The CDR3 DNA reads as TGTGCCAGCAGTTCGGGCGGGGGCCTAAACAATGAGCAGTTCTTC. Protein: CASSSGGGLNNEQFF.

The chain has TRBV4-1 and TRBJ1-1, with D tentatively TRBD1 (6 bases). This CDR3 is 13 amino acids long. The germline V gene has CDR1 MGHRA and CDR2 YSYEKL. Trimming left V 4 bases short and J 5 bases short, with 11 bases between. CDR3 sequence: CASSLHRETEAFF. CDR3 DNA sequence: TGCGCCAGCAGCCTCCACAGGGAAACTGAAGCTTTCTTT.

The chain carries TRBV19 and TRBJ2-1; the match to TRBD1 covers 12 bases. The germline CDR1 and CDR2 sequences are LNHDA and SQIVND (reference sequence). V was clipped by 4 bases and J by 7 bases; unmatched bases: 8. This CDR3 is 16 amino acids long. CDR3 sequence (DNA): TGTGCCAGTAGTAGATGGGCGGGACAGGGGGCGAATGAGCAGTTCTTC. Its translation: CASSRWAGQGANEQFF.

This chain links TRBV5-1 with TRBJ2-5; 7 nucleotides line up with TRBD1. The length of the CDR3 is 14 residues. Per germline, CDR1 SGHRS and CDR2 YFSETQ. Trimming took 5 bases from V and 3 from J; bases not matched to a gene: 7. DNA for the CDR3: TGCGCCAGCAGAAATGACAGGGCCGAAGAGACCCAGTACTTC. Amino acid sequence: CASRNDRAEETQYF.

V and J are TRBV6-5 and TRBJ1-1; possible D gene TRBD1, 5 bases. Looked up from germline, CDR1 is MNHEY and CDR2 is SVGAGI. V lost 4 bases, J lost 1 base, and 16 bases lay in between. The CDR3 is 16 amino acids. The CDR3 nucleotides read TGTGCCAGCAGTTGGGGCCCGCGTCCTTCGAACACTGAAGCTTTCTTT. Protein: CASSWGPRPSNTEAFF.